The 32 T cell receptor beta chains given below trace back to one sample, sequenced in a study of control samples from healthy donors and cancer patients (dated by TCRdb to about 2020). Receptor libraries were prepared by the immunoSEQ multiplex PCR assay. In its TCRdb copy, this immuneACCESS table keeps in-frame sequences only and misses some clones. Where compared with another copy, unresolved V genes explain less than half of these, and the others have no known cause. The sample table lists about 27,000 clones, roughly 88% of them with a count of one. The ten largest make up around an eighth of the sample. Specimen: PBMCs. These receptors came from a man in his forties or fifties with lung cancer.

The V and J genes are TRBV7-2 and TRBJ1-4; no definite D call. The CDR3 runs to 15 residues. Germline V gene sequence: CDR1 SGHTA, CDR2 FQGNSA. V was clipped by 5 bases and J by 0 bases, with 10 bases between them. CDR3 sequence reads: CASSKRPATNEKLFF. The CDR3, as DNA: TGTGCCAGCAGCAAACGACCCGCAACTAATGAAAAACTGTTTTTT.

The DNA for the CDR3 is TGTGCCTGGAGGGGGGAAGGTATGTTCAATCAGCCCCAGCATTTT. Amino acid sequence: CAWRGEGMFNQPQHF. The chain carries TRBV30 and TRBJ1-5, with TRBD1 as a possible D gene (5 bases). Trimming cost V 3 bases and J 3 bases, with 15 bases left between them. The germline V gene has CDR1 GTSNPN and CDR2 SVGIG (reference sequence). The length of the CDR3 is 15 residues.

The chain is built from TRBV10-3 and TRBJ2-7, with 7 bases matching TRBD1. The V gene end was trimmed by 1 base and the J gene end by 0 bases; junction bases not matched to a gene: 6. The germline gives CDR1 ENHRY, CDR2 SYGVKD. This CDR3 has 16 amino acids. CDR3 residues: CAISEFRDSFSYEQYF. The CDR3 DNA reads as TGTGCCATCAGTGAGTTTAGGGACAGCTTCTCCTACGAGCAGTACTTC.

Notes on this clone: The same CDR3 can be traced to other DNA sequences in this sample. The chain uses TRBV5-4 and TRBJ2-2; possibly TRBD1 or TRBD2 for D (6 bases each). V was pared by 6 bases and J by 3 bases, with 18 bases between. Germline V CDR1 and CDR2: SGHNT, YYREEE (reference sequence). The CDR3 length is 16 residues. CDR3 region: CASKTGGGQDTGELFF. CDR3 in DNA: TGTGCCAGCAAAACTGGTGGGGGGCAGGACACCGGGGAGCTGTTTTTT.

The V call is TRBV6-5, the J call TRBJ2-3, with D possibly matching TRBD2 (5 bases). This CDR3 has 14 residues. CDR1 MNHEY and CDR2 SVGAGI come from the germline V gene. V was clipped by 6 bases and J by 4 bases, with 14 bases between them. The CDR3 protein is CASRPPGFADTQYF. The CDR3 nucleotides read TGTGCCAGCAGACCCCCGGGGTTTGCAGATACGCAGTATTTT.

V usage is TRBV5-1 and J usage is TRBJ1-1; possible D gene TRBD1, 5 bases. CDR3 length: 12 amino acids. CDR1 is SGHRS and CDR2 is YFSETQ in the germline V gene. The V end lost 7 bases, the J end lost 1 base, and 8 bases lay between the germline ends. The CDR3 region is CASGRGNTEAFF. CDR3 nucleotide sequence: TGCGCCAGCGGTAGGGGGAACACTGAAGCTTTCTTT.

The J gene is TRBJ2-7, the V gene TRBV3-1 (or the pseudogene TRBV3-2), with D perhaps TRBD1 or TRBD2 (5 bases each). The CDR3 spans 19 residues. Germline-derived CDR1 and CDR2 are LGHDT and YNNKEL (reference sequence). V lost 0 bases, J lost 2 bases, and 23 bases lay in between. CDR3 residues: CASSQDRLSGRRHTYEQYF. The CDR3 DNA sequence: TGTGCCAGCAGCCAAGATAGGCTGTCGGGGCGGCGACACACCTACGAGCAGTACTTC.

V is TRBV18 and J is TRBJ2-2; D gene unclear. CDR3 length equals 14 residues. Trimming removed 0 bases at V and 6 bases at J, with 8 bases between. Germline CDR1 and CDR2: KGHSH and LQKENI. CDR3 nucleotide sequence: TGTGCCAGCTCACCACCCTACCCGGCCGGGGAGCTGTTTTTT. Its translation: CASSPPYPAGELFF.

V usage is TRBV7-6 and J usage is TRBJ2-5, with a weak D call TRBD1 (5 bases). Germline V gene sequence: CDR1 SGHVS, CDR2 FNYEAQ. The CDR3 has 14 amino acids. The V gene lost 1 base and the J gene lost 3 bases, with 9 bases spanning the gap. CDR3 in DNA: TGTGCCAGCAGCTTAGGGGGCATAGAAGAGACCCAGTACTTC. Translated: CASSLGGIEETQYF.

The chain carries TRBV18 and TRBJ1-1; 8 nucleotides align to TRBD1. The CDR3 runs to 15 residues. Trimming removed 6 bases from V and 5 bases from J; junction bases left unmatched: 11. CDR1 KGHSH and CDR2 LQKENI come from the germline V gene. As DNA, the CDR3 is TGTGCCAGCTCGGGGTGGACAGGGATCGAGACTGAAGCTTTCTTT. This encodes CASSGWTGIETEAFF.

The J gene is TRBJ2-2, the V gene TRBV4-3, with D perhaps given as TRBD1 or TRBD2 (5 bases each). This CDR3 is 15 amino acids long. Germline CDR1 is LGHNA and CDR2 is YSLEER. V was shortened by 1 base and J by 6 bases, with 12 bases between the two germline ends. Here the CDR3 DNA reads TGCGCCAGCAGCCAAGGACGGGGCCGCCCCGGGGAGCTGTTTTTT. Encoded protein: CASSQGRGRPGELFF.

The V gene is TRBV6-2 or TRBV6-3, the J gene TRBJ1-5, with unresolved D. Germline V gene sequence: CDR1 MNHEY, CDR2 SVGEGT. The CDR3 is 16 residues long. V dropped 6 bases and J dropped 0 bases, with 15 bases sitting between them. The CDR3 nucleotides are TGTGCCAGCAGCTCCCCTGGTCCCTATAGCAATCAGCCCCAGCATTTT. As protein: CASSSPGPYSNQPQHF.

The chain couples TRBV5-1 to TRBJ2-1; D ambiguous. This CDR3 has 14 residues. Trimming took 0 bases from V and 5 from J, leaving 9 bases between them. Per germline, CDR1 SGHRS and CDR2 YFSETQ. CDR3 protein: CASSLAVENNEQFF. The CDR3 DNA follows: TGCGCCAGCAGCTTGGCAGTGGAGAACAATGAGCAGTTCTTC. Supplemented by reference TRBV5-1 and TRBJ2-1, the full variable domain reads KAGVTQTPRYLIKTRGQQVTLSCSPISGHRSVSWYQQTPGQGLQFLFEYFSETQRNKGNFPGRFSGRQFSNSRSEMNVSTLELGDSALYLCASSLAVENNEQFFGPGTRLTVL.

This clone was recorded only once. J is TRBJ1-2 and V is TRBV3-1 (or the pseudogene TRBV3-2); D gene ambiguous. The CDR3 is 13 residues long. Germline V CDR1 and CDR2: LGHDT, YNNKEL (reference sequence). Trimming removed 0 bases at V and 3 bases at J, with 5 bases between. DNA for the CDR3: TGTGCCAGCAGCCAAGAGTTCTACTATGGCTACACCTTC. Its translation is CASSQEFYYGYTF.

This chain joins TRBV20-1 and TRBJ2-1, with D possibly being TRBD2 (6 bases). The CDR3 length is 15 residues. Germline CDR1 reads DFQATT; CDR2 reads SNEGSKA (reference sequence). V shed 3 bases and J shed 2 bases, with 14 bases lying between them. The CDR3 DNA follows: TGCAGTGCTAGTAAGCGGGTCGTACCCTACAATGAGCAGTTCTTC. This encodes CSASKRVVPYNEQFF.

This clone was recorded once. The CDR3 loop reads CASSQDSSSPLHF. CDR3 sequence (DNA): TGTGCCAGCAGCCAGGACAGTTCTTCACCCCTCCACTTT. The rearrangement links TRBV11-1 to TRBJ1-6; D is perhaps TRBD1 (6 bases). The germline V gene has CDR1 SGHAT and CDR2 FQDESV (reference sequence). This CDR3 comprises 13 residues. V was trimmed by 5 bases and J by 9 bases, leaving 11 bases between them.

This clone appeared a single time. The chain recombines TRBV7-2 with TRBJ2-5; 8 bases agree with TRBD1. V dropped 11 bases and J dropped 5; count of bases not matched to a gene: 10. The germline V gene encodes CDR1 SGHTA and CDR2 FQGNSA. CDR3 length: 13 amino acids. The DNA of the CDR3 is TGTGCCGGGTGGACAGGGTCTGGTGAGACCCAGTACTTC. Translating it yields CAGWTGSGETQYF.

This chain joins TRBV10-3 and TRBJ2-7, with a tentative D call TRBD1 (6 bases). V lost 0 bases and J lost 3, with 9 bases in between. The CDR3 runs to 14 residues. Looked up from germline, CDR1 is ENHRY and CDR2 is SYGVKD. CDR3 region: CAISESAGDYEQYF. DNA of the CDR3: TGTGCCATCAGTGAGTCGGCAGGGGACTACGAGCAGTACTTC.

V is TRBV5-6 and J is TRBJ1-1; perhaps TRBD1 as D (5 bases). This CDR3 has 13 amino acids. The V and J ends lost 4 bases and 8 bases respectively, with 15 bases between them. CDR1 SGHDT and CDR2 YYEEEE come from the germline V gene. This CDR3 is CASSPPGRAEAFF. The DNA for the CDR3 is TGTGCCAGCAGCCCGCCGGGACGAGCAGAAGCTTTCTTT.

The rearrangement joins TRBV7-2 to TRBJ2-3; D not certain. CDR3 length: 14 amino acids. The germline gives CDR1 SGHTA, CDR2 FQGNSA. V lost 3 bases and J 0 bases, leaving 7 bases between the germline ends. DNA for the CDR3: TGTGCCAGCAGCTTTGGGCAGAGCACAGATACGCAGTATTTT. Its protein is CASSFGQSTDTQYF.

The chain couples TRBV6-1 to TRBJ2-1, with unresolved D. The germline V gene has CDR1 MNHNS and CDR2 SASEGT. The CDR3 is 10 residues long. V was pared by 3 bases and J by 10 bases, with 4 bases between. This CDR3 is CASSEIEQFF. The CDR3 coding sequence is TGTGCCAGCAGTGAGATAGAGCAGTTCTTC.

The V and J genes are TRBV5-4 and TRBJ2-2, with D uncertain. Germline CDR1 SGHNT, CDR2 YYREEE (reference sequence). V lost 2 bases to trimming and J lost 6 bases, with 14 bases between them. The CDR3 is 15 amino acids. As DNA, the CDR3 is TGTGCCAGCAGCTTCTTTCCCCCCTCCTCCGGGGAGCTGTTTTTT. Its protein product is CASSFFPPSSGELFF.

The chain combines TRBV6-1 with TRBJ2-1; 9 nucleotides line up with TRBD2. CDR1 MNHNS and CDR2 SASEGT come from the germline V gene. V shed 0 bases and J 7 bases; nucleotides not matched to a gene: 4. The CDR3 sequence is 15 residues long. The CDR3 region has the DNA TGTGCCAGCAGTGAAGCCGCTAGCGGGGTTAATGAGCAGTTCTTC. Its translation is CASSEAASGVNEQFF.

The chain carries TRBV6-4 and TRBJ2-1; 7 bases map to TRBD2. Germline CDR1 and CDR2: MRHNA and SNTAGT. The CDR3 consists of 15 residues. After removal of 6 bases from V and 5 bases from J, the junction contained 10 bases not matched to a gene. CDR3 protein: CASSRDPGRNNEQFF. Written as DNA, the CDR3 is TGTGCCAGCAGCCGGGACCCCGGGAGGAACAATGAGCAGTTCTTC.

As for this clone: In the same sample, other DNA sequences code for this CDR3. This chain joins TRBV27 and TRBJ1-5, with unresolved D. This CDR3 has 13 residues. Germline CDR1 is MNHEY and CDR2 is SMNVEV (reference sequence). Between the trimmed V and J ends, which lost 9 bases and 4 bases, there was a span of 13 bases. The CDR3 region has the DNA TGTGCCAGTAGCGCAGAGGGAAATCAGCCCCAGCATTTT. Its translation: CASSAEGNQPQHF.

The CDR3 is CASSPRLRIYNSPLHF. The CDR3 DNA is TGTGCCAGCAGCCCCCGGTTACGGATCTATAATTCACCCCTCCACTTT. The V call is TRBV3-1 (or the pseudogene TRBV3-2), the J call TRBJ1-6, with no clear D. The ends were cut back, 4 bases at V and 3 bases at J, with 13 bases in the middle. The CDR3 loop spans 16 amino acids. From germline, CDR1 is LGHDT and CDR2 YNNKEL (reference sequence).

The chain uses TRBV7-2 and TRBJ2-2; D gene ambiguous. Deletions cut 2 bases from V and 7 bases from J, with 5 bases between. This CDR3 is built from 12 residues. The V gene's germline CDR1 is SGHTA and CDR2 FQGNSA. The CDR3 region has the DNA TGTGCCAGCAGCTTAATGGTCGGGGAGCTGTTTTTT. Encoded protein: CASSLMVGELFF.

This chain joins TRBV30 and TRBJ1-5; TRBD1 matches 7 bases. Unmatched junction bases numbered 4, after V lost 3 bases and J lost 5 bases. The CDR3 covers 13 residues. Germline V gene data show CDR1 as GTSNPN and CDR2 as SVGIG (reference sequence). The CDR3 DNA follows: TGTGCCTGGAGCAGACAGGGTGATCAGCCCCAGCATTTT. This codes for CAWSRQGDQPQHF.

V is TRBV19 and J is TRBJ2-2; a possible D gene is TRBD1 (5 bases). Trimming stripped 2 bases from V and 3 bases from J, with 10 bases between. CDR1 is LNHDA, CDR2 SQIVND, per germline (reference sequence). The CDR3 length is 15 residues. The CDR3 here is CASSIRTPYTGELFF. Written as DNA, the CDR3 is TGTGCCAGTAGTATAAGGACACCGTACACCGGGGAGCTGTTTTTT.

The CDR3 DNA reads TGTGCCAGTTCGGAGAGGGGGCAAGATGAAGCTTTCTTT. Translated: CASSERGQDEAFF. J is TRBJ1-1 and V is TRBV12-3 or TRBV12-4, with 7 bases lining up with TRBD1. This CDR3 is built from 13 residues. Germline trimming cut 9 bases from V and 7 bases from J; bases unmatched to any gene: 11.

The chain carries TRBV11-2 and TRBJ2-2, with D perhaps matching TRBD2 (5 bases). V was shortened by 1 base and J by 3 bases, with 18 bases between the two germline ends. Germline V gene sequence: CDR1 SGHAT, CDR2 FQNNGV. The CDR3 spans 18 residues. The CDR3 here is CASSLVGRWPRDTGELFF. In DNA form, the CDR3 reads TGTGCCAGCAGCTTAGTGGGCAGATGGCCGAGGGACACCGGGGAGCTGTTTTTT.

The chain uses TRBV7-2 and TRBJ2-6; D gene unclear. V was cut by 5 bases and J by 1 base, with 9 bases left in between. Germline loops: CDR1 SGHTA, CDR2 FQGNSA. The CDR3 runs 15 residues. CDR3 loop: CASSPLSSGANVLTF. In nucleotides, the CDR3 is TGTGCCAGCAGCCCCCTGAGTTCTGGGGCCAACGTCCTGACTTTC.